This T cell receptor beta chain was captured by sequencing in a study of OX40 agonist ivuxolimab in advanced cancers. Overall study: Males comprised around 78% of the group, whose mean age was approximately 60 years (range roughly 20 to 90).

The data were produced by immunoSEQ multiplex PCR, yet TCRdb's version contains in-frame clones alone and is incomplete. Of some 46,000 clones detected, 70% to 80% appear once; the ten largest clones hold roughly 3.9%. Per the germline V gene, CDR1 is ENHRY and CDR2 is SYGVKD. Trimming removed 0 bases from V and 6 bases from J; junction bases left unmatched: 12. The CDR3 runs 18 residues. This clonotype was sampled from an adult with an advanced solid tumor such as melanoma, head and neck, liver or kidney cancer. The chain carries TRBV10-3 and TRBJ1-5, with TRBD1 matching over 9 bases. The sequenced sample was CD4+ or CD8+ T cells sorted from blood, obtained in a trial of the OX40 agonist ivuxolimab. The CDR3 DNA sequence: TGTGCCATCAGTGAGTCCCCCCCGGGGACAGGGTCTCTTCAGCCCCAGCATTTT. Encoded protein: CAISESPPGTGSLQPQHF.